This TCR beta chain was recovered during a study of T cell responses to AZD1222 COVID-19 vaccine. At the level of the study: Second-dose schedules of about 4 or about 12 weeks were combined.

Libraries were prepared by immunoSEQ multiplex PCR; TCRdb keeps only in-frame clonotypes and omits some of them. The table records some 170,000 clones, around 90% of them present only once. The CDR3 runs to 13 residues. V shed 5 bases and J shed 2 bases, with 10 bases lying between them. Germline CDR1 and CDR2: LGHDT and YNNKEL (reference sequence). The sample was peripheral blood, taken on day 0 of AZD1222 vaccination. This rearrangement joins TRBV3-1 (or the pseudogene TRBV3-2) to TRBJ2-7; D is ambiguous. The TCR comes from an adult in good health. CDR3: CASSSPGPYEQYF. CDR3 nucleotides: TGTGCCAGCAGCTCCCCCGGCCCCTACGAGCAGTACTTC.